What follows are 9 T cell receptor beta chains derived from one specimen sequenced in a study of identical twins. In TCRdb, the 5' RACE reads were re-called with MiXCR into one record per CDR3 protein. Of about 570,000 distinct CDR3 sequences listed, 9% to 10% are singletons. This sample also belongs to another study, concerning yellow fever vaccine responses in identical twins.

Sequenced input: PBMCs. The receptor source for this set is a woman younger than 30 in good health.

Only a few counts were recorded for this clonotype. V is TRBV20-1 and J is TRBJ2-1, with 12 nucleotides matching TRBD2. Germline V gene sequence: CDR1 DFQATT, CDR2 SNEGSKA (reference sequence). Germline trimming cut 6 bases from V and 5 bases from J; bases unmatched to any gene: 8. The CDR3 consists of 15 residues. CDR3 region: CSATGTSGLDNEQFF. For the CDR3, the DNA is TGCAGTGCAACCGGGACTAGCGGGCTCGACAATGAGCAGTTCTTC.

This clonotype was counted a few times. The chain employs TRBV6-5 and TRBJ2-7; D remains unclear. This CDR3 is built from 16 residues. The V end lost 2 bases, the J end lost 3 bases, and 17 bases lay between the germline ends. The germline CDR1 and CDR2 sequences are MNHEY and SVGAGI. The CDR3 bases are TGTGCCAGCAGTTACGAGTTGGGAACCCAAAACTACGAGCAGTACTTC. It translates to CASSYELGTQNYEQYF.

This clonotype was seen a handful of times. The J gene is TRBJ2-4, the V gene TRBV5-6; 7 nucleotides match TRBD1. The CDR3 spans 14 residues. Germline lookup yields CDR1 SGHDT and CDR2 YYEEEE. The J segment lost 8 bases and the V segment lost 2 bases, leaving 7 bases of the junction unmatched. CDR3 sequence (DNA): TGTGCCAGCAGCTTCGGGCAGGGGGAGTACATTCAGTACTTC. The encoded protein is CASSFGQGEYIQYF.

This clonotype was found many times. The genes are TRBV6-2 or TRBV6-3 and TRBJ1-1, with no clear D. V lost 1 base, J lost 9 bases, and 12 bases lay in between. From germline, CDR1 is MNHEY and CDR2 SVGEGT. The length of the CDR3 is 13 residues. CDR3 sequence reads: CASSYLSRRKAFF. CDR3 nucleotides: TGTGCCAGCAGTTACTTGTCAAGGCGTAAAGCTTTCTTT.

The chain joins TRBV3-1 to TRBJ2-3, with TRBD1 as a possible D gene (6 bases). The V end was cut by 4 bases, the J end by 3 bases, with 14 bases between. Germline CDR1 is LGHDT and CDR2 is YNNKEL (reference sequence). CDR3 size: 15 residues. The CDR3 sequence is CASSPGTPGTDTQYF. The CDR3 nucleotides read TGTGCCAGCAGCCCAGGGACACCGGGTACAGATACGCAGTATTTT.

This clonotype was seen a few times. The chain combines TRBV3-1 with TRBJ2-5, with TRBD2 matching over 10 bases. CDR1 is LGHDT, CDR2 YNNKEL, per germline (reference sequence). The CDR3 is made up of 16 amino acids. Unmatched junction bases numbered 9, after V lost 4 bases and J lost 4 bases. The CDR3 spells CASSRASGRGGETQYF. The CDR3 DNA reads TGTGCCAGCAGCCGGGCTAGCGGGAGAGGCGGAGAGACCCAGTACTTC.

The CDR3 protein is CASSSGQGAHEQYF. The CDR3 DNA reads TGTGCCAGTAGTAGTGGACAGGGGGCCCACGAGCAGTACTTC. This chain links TRBV19 with TRBJ2-7; 11 bases fit TRBD1. Germline trimming cut 4 bases from V and 5 bases from J; bases unmatched to any gene: 4. CDR1 is LNHDA and CDR2 is SQIVND in the germline V gene (reference sequence). This CDR3 is built from 14 residues. Together with reference TRBV19 and TRBJ2-7, the CDR3 gives the full variable domain: DGGITQSPKYLFRKEGQNVTLSCEQNLNHDAMYWYRQDPGQGLRLIYYSQIVNDFQKGDIAEGYSVSREKKESFPLTVTSAQKNPTAFYLCASSSGQGAHEQYFGPGTRLTVT.

This clonotype was recorded many times. A junction boundary mismatches the germline segment, possibly from a read error. The V call is TRBV5-5, the J call TRBJ2-5, with D tentatively TRBD1 (6 bases). The CDR3 sequence is 13 residues long. CDR1 SGHKS and CDR2 YYEKEE come from the germline V gene (reference sequence). The CDR3 DNA reads TGTGCCTGCAGGGGCAGGGCCGGGGAGACCCAGTACTTC. It encodes CACRGRAGETQYF.

J is TRBJ1-5 and V is TRBV2, with TRBD1 matching 9 bases. The CDR3 totals 17 residues. The germline CDR1 and CDR2 sequences are SNHLY and FYNNEI. The V gene end was trimmed by 8 bases and the J gene end by 2 bases; junction bases not matched to a gene: 13. In nucleotides, the CDR3 is TGTGCCAGCTGTTTGGGGGACAGGGTAACCCGCAATCAGCCCCAGCATTTT. It yields the protein CASCLGDRVTRNQPQHF. The variable domain in full, with the rest retrieved from reference TRBV2 and TRBJ1-5, is EPEVTQTPSHQVTQMGQEVILRCVPISNHLYFYWYRQILGQKVEFLVSFYNNEISEKSEIFDDQFSVERPDGSNFTLKIRSTKLEDSAMYFCASCLGDRVTRNQPQHFGDGTRLSIL.